This T cell receptor (beta chain) is from a study of T cells expressing NK-cell markers. As for the study in general: Sequencing covered eight donors, seven HCMV-seropositive and one seronegative. Study-wide findings and caveats: Leadership of the CD3+CD56-NKG2C+ fraction also belonged to these clonotypes in several donors. Of CD8+ T cells, 1.0-7.0% belonged to dominant NKG2C+ clonotypes in five or six donors.

The CDR3 runs 18 residues. From germline, CDR1 is MDHEN and CDR2 SYDVKM. Turning to this clonotype: Its antigen is as yet unknown.

UMI-tagged 5'RACE template switching yielded the TCR beta cDNA. TCRdb reprocessed the 5' RACE reads; each CDR3 protein has one entry and no DNA is given. The listing contains about 370,000 distinct CDR3 sequences. This receptor was taken from a woman aged 45 to 65 in good health. This chain uses TRBV28 with TRBJ2-2; the TCRdb call, TRBD2, lacks DNA for checking. Sequencing was performed on blood T cells: a sorted CD56 or NKG2C T cell subset, CD4+ or CD8+ T cells, or bulk PBMC T cells (not recorded which). The CDR3 sequence is CASSPSQGLAGSGGELFF. The entire variable domain, with the rest obtained from reference TRBV28 and TRBJ2-2, is as follows: DVKVTQSSRYLVKRTGEKVFLECVQDMDHENMFWYRQDPGLGLRLIYFSYDVKMKEKGDIPEGYSVSREKKERFSLILESASTNQTSMYLCASSPSQGLAGSGGELFFGEGSRLTVL.